This paragraph reports one T cell receptor (beta chain). One end of the junction fails to match germline, which may point to a read error. The entry originates in a study of blood T cell repertoires in COVID-19. Study as a whole: The analysed material was cDNA or gDNA that came from T cells, B-cell-depleted T cells, or PBMCs.

TCRdb keeps only in-frame clones here, not all; method: immunoSEQ multiplex PCR. The sample holds tens of thousands of clones, 80% to 90% seen once. This CDR3 has 14 amino acids. The germline gives CDR1 MNHEY, CDR2 SVGAGI. Sequenced material: peripheral blood. This TCR came from a human donor in a cohort sampled during active COVID-19. The chain employs TRBV6-5 and TRBJ2-7, with 8 bases lining up with TRBD2. The CDR3 DNA is TGTGTCAGCATCGGGACTAGTTTTCCTTACGAGCAGTACTTC. It encodes CVSIGTSFPYEQYF.